Each of the 32 T cell receptor beta chains below was sequenced from the same sample in a study of blood T cell repertoires in COVID-19. The data were produced by immunoSEQ multiplex PCR, yet TCRdb's version contains in-frame clones alone and is incomplete. This sample carries about 250,000 clones, roughly 90% of them seen once, and the ten largest clones take 2% to 2.5%. The source material was peripheral blood. The receptors shown here come from a woman between 40 and 55 years old who had recovered from COVID-19.

This clone was counted a single time. The DNA for the CDR3 is TGTGCCAGTAGTACTGGGACAGGTTCTCAGGGAGAGACCCAGTACTTC. Protein sequence: CASSTGTGSQGETQYF. The genes are TRBV19 and TRBJ2-5; 8 bases align to TRBD1. Trimming at V came to 4 bases and at J to 4 bases, leaving 11 bases not matched to a gene. The CDR3 runs 16 residues. The V gene's germline CDR1 is LNHDA and CDR2 SQIVND (reference sequence).

The chain is built from TRBV6-1 and TRBJ2-7; D is perhaps TRBD2 (5 bases). V shed 10 bases and J shed 2 bases, with 15 bases lying between them. The CDR3 spans 13 residues. The germline gives CDR1 MNHNS, CDR2 SASEGT. CDR3 sequence reads: CAISGVAAYEQYF. The CDR3 DNA sequence: TGTGCCATCTCCGGGGTCGCCGCCTACGAGCAGTACTTC.

The J gene is TRBJ2-1, the V gene TRBV5-1; D remains unclear. In germline, CDR1 is SGHRS, CDR2 YFSETQ. Trimming took 4 bases from V and 4 from J, leaving 6 bases between them. The CDR3 is 12 amino acids. CDR3 sequence (DNA): TGCGCCAGCAGCGAACAATACAATGAGCAGTTCTTC. Protein: CASSEQYNEQFF.

CDR3 DNA: TGTGCCAGCAGCTCGTCGGCTAGCGGTAGGGGCGAGCAGTACTTC. It yields the protein CASSSSASGRGEQYF. This sequence joins TRBV5-4 and TRBJ2-7, with 7 bases identical to TRBD2. The junction had 12 bases not matched to a gene; V was cut back by 3 bases and J by 6 bases. Germline-derived CDR1 and CDR2 are SGHNT and YYREEE (reference sequence). The CDR3 runs 15 residues.

J is TRBJ2-1 and V is TRBV3-1 (or the pseudogene TRBV3-2); 7 bases map to TRBD2. Germline-derived CDR1 and CDR2 are LGHDT and YNNKEL (reference sequence). J was trimmed by 9 bases and V by 5 bases; bases with no gene match: 10. CDR3 length: 14 amino acids. CDR3 nucleotides: TGTGCCAGCAGCGGACGGTGGGAGGGGAGTGAGCAGTTCTTC. This translates into CASSGRWEGSEQFF.

The chain links TRBV29-1 to TRBJ2-7; D might be TRBD2 (6 bases). The CDR3 extends over 15 amino acids. Germline lookup yields CDR1 SQVTM and CDR2 ANQGSEA. V lost 3 bases and J lost 0, with 15 bases in between. DNA for the CDR3: TGCAGCGTTGAGACTCAGGGAGGCCTCTCCTACGAGCAGTACTTC. This translates into CSVETQGGLSYEQYF.

The chain combines TRBV19 with TRBJ2-7; D is perhaps TRBD1 (5 bases). The V and J ends lost 1 base and 0 bases respectively, with 10 bases between them. The length of the CDR3 is 15 residues. CDR1 LNHDA and CDR2 SQIVND come from the germline V gene (reference sequence). Written as DNA, the CDR3 is TGTGCCAGTAGTATAGGACAGACCCACTCCTACGAGCAGTACTTC. Translated: CASSIGQTHSYEQYF. Full variable domain (missing parts from reference TRBV19 and TRBJ2-7): DGGITQSPKYLFRKEGQNVTLSCEQNLNHDAMYWYRQDPGQGLRLIYYSQIVNDFQKGDIAEGYSVSREKKESFPLTVTSAQKNPTAFYLCASSIGQTHSYEQYFGPGTRLTVT.

The chain couples TRBV24-1 to TRBJ2-3, with D tentatively TRBD1 (5 bases). The V end lost 0 bases, the J end lost 0 bases, and 9 bases lay between the germline ends. The CDR3 runs to 16 residues. Germline V CDR1 and CDR2: KGHDR, SFDVKD. CDR3 loop: CATSDLRGTSTDTQYF. The CDR3 nucleotides read TGTGCCACCAGTGATTTGAGGGGTACTAGCACAGATACGCAGTATTTT.

The chain has TRBV3-1 (or the pseudogene TRBV3-2) and TRBJ2-3; possibly TRBD2 for D (5 bases). CDR3 length: 17 residues. V shed 0 bases and J shed 2 bases, with 15 bases lying between them. Germline-derived CDR1 and CDR2 are LGHDT and YNNKEL (reference sequence). As DNA, the CDR3 is TGTGCCAGCAGCCAAGATAGGCAACGGGGTCCCACAGATACGCAGTATTTT. Translated, it gives CASSQDRQRGPTDTQYF.

This rearrangement joins TRBV11-1 to TRBJ1-4, with unresolved D. The germline V gene has CDR1 SGHAT and CDR2 FQDESV (reference sequence). The CDR3 consists of 16 residues. Trimming stripped 2 bases from V and 0 bases from J, with 10 bases between. CDR3 residues: CASSLTSRTTNEKLFF. The CDR3 DNA reads TGTGCCAGCAGCTTAACATCCAGAACAACTAATGAAAAACTGTTTTTT.

V usage is TRBV27 and J usage is TRBJ2-1; 7 positions agree with TRBD2. Germline V gives CDR1 MNHEY, CDR2 SMNVEV (reference sequence). The CDR3 is 18 amino acids. The J segment lost 5 bases and the V segment lost 1 base, leaving 14 bases of the junction unmatched. The CDR3 nucleotides read TGTGCCAGCAGTTTATTGGGGCGTGGCGGGGGAAATGACAATGAGCAGTTCTTC. Translating it yields CASSLLGRGGGNDNEQFF.

The chain links TRBV7-2 to TRBJ2-5, with 10 positions matching TRBD1. Unmatched junction bases numbered 16, after V lost 5 bases and J lost 4 bases. The CDR3 consists of 18 residues. The germline V gene encodes CDR1 SGHTA and CDR2 FQGNSA. The CDR3 spells CASSPRQGARVMGETQYF. The CDR3 region has the DNA TGTGCCAGCAGCCCCCGACAGGGGGCGCGCGTAATGGGAGAGACCCAGTACTTC.

The chain links TRBV29-1 to TRBJ1-2; D is unclear. Trimming shortened V by 3 bases and J by 2 bases, and 7 bases separated the two germline ends. The CDR3 totals 12 residues. Germline assignment: CDR1 SQVTM and CDR2 ANQGSEA. The CDR3 reads CSVDWQNYGYTF. As DNA, the CDR3 is TGCAGCGTTGACTGGCAAAACTATGGCTACACCTTC.

This chain uses TRBV12-5 with TRBJ2-7, with 7 positions matching TRBD2. V was pared by 0 bases and J by 5 bases, with 19 bases of the junction left unmatched. CDR1 LGHNT and CDR2 FRNRAP come from the germline V gene. The CDR3 totals 19 residues. As DNA, the CDR3 is TGTGCTAGTGGTTTGGTACGAACCCCAAGCGGGAAGGATGACGACGAGCAGTACTTC. It translates to CASGLVRTPSGKDDDEQYF.

The DNA of the CDR3 is TGTGCCAGCAGGGGCTGGGGCCATACGCAGTATTTT. Amino acids: CASRGWGHTQYF. V is TRBV6-5 and J is TRBJ2-3, with a possible D match to TRBD1 (5 bases). V shed 6 bases and J shed 7 bases, with 11 bases lying between them. The CDR3 extends over 12 amino acids. Germline CDR1 MNHEY, CDR2 SVGAGI.

The gene calls are TRBV6-1 and TRBJ1-3; 10 bases align to TRBD1. From germline, CDR1 is MNHNS and CDR2 SASEGT. V was clipped by 4 bases and J by 4 bases; unmatched bases: 10. CDR3 size: 17 residues. Written as DNA, the CDR3 is TGTGCCAGCAGTGGGACAGGGGGATCTATTTGGGGAAACACCATATATTTT. This gives the protein CASSGTGGSIWGNTIYF.

The V call is TRBV11-2, the J call TRBJ1-6; 10 nucleotides align to TRBD1. V gave up 5 bases and J gave up 0 bases; unmatched junction bases: 1. The CDR3 totals 16 residues. Germline V gene lookup returns CDR1 SGHAT and CDR2 FQNNGV. For the CDR3, the DNA is TGTGCCAGCAGCCGGACAGGGGGCTCCTATAATTCACCCCTCCACTTT. Encoded protein: CASSRTGGSYNSPLHF.

The chain carries TRBV13 and TRBJ1-4; the D is unclear. Per germline, CDR1 PRHDT and CDR2 FYEKMQ (reference sequence). This CDR3 is built from 14 residues. Trimming stripped 4 bases from V and 7 bases from J, with 13 bases between. This CDR3 is CASSSKMRLEKLFF. DNA of the CDR3: TGTGCCAGCAGCTCCAAGATGCGCCTTGAAAAACTGTTTTTT.

The CDR3 DNA follows: TGTGCCAGTAGTACAGACAGGTTTAGCTCCTACAATGAGCAGTTCTTC. This encodes CASSTDRFSSYNEQFF. V is TRBV19 and J is TRBJ2-1, with D possibly being TRBD1 (6 bases). This CDR3 is 16 amino acids long. Germline V gene lookup returns CDR1 LNHDA and CDR2 SQIVND (reference sequence). Trimming stripped 4 bases from V and 0 bases from J, with 13 bases between.

The chain carries TRBV6-6 and TRBJ2-7, with D hard to call. Trimming left V 6 bases short and J 6 bases short, with 15 bases between. The germline CDR1 and CDR2 sequences are MNHNY and SVGAGI (reference sequence). CDR3 length: 13 amino acids. CDR3 region: CASSFLLHLEQYF. CDR3 DNA: TGTGCCAGCAGCTTTTTACTACACCTCGAGCAGTACTTC.

This clone was seen at least ten times. The rearrangement joins TRBV11-3 to TRBJ2-1; 10 bases align to TRBD2. Germline CDR1 is SGHNT and CDR2 is YENEEA. V trimming: 4 bases; J trimming: 3 bases; junction bases outside the gene matches: 6. The CDR3 has 16 residues. For the CDR3, the DNA is TGTGCCAGCAGCTCAAGACTAGCGGGCATCTACAATGAGCAGTTCTTC. Translating it yields CASSSRLAGIYNEQFF.

The V gene is TRBV9, the J gene TRBJ2-1; 13 bases align to TRBD2. Losses at the gene ends were 2 bases for V and 4 bases for J; bases not matched to a gene: 6. The germline CDR1 and CDR2 sequences are SGDLS and YYNGEE. The CDR3 runs 17 residues. This CDR3 reads CASSVGGLAGLYNEQFF. The CDR3 nucleotides read TGTGCCAGCAGCGTGGGGGGACTAGCGGGACTATACAATGAGCAGTTCTTC.

About this clone itself: Compared with germline, one end of the junction differs, possibly owing to a read error. This chain uses TRBV5-1 with TRBJ1-4, with a tentative D call TRBD1 (6 bases). The CDR3 is 16 residues long. The germline CDR1 and CDR2 sequences are SGHRS and YFSETQ. DNA of the CDR3: TGCGCCAGCAGCCCGGACAGTGGGGGTACTAATAAAAAACTGTTTTTT. Translating gives CASSPDSGGTNKKLFF.

The chain joins TRBV19 to TRBJ1-4; D gene unclear. Germline V lookup: CDR1 LNHDA, CDR2 SQIVND (reference sequence). Deletions cut 5 bases from V and 0 bases from J, with 19 bases between. This CDR3 is 18 amino acids long. The CDR3 DNA reads TGTGCCAGTAGTCGCCAGTCACCCCTAGTTGCAACTAATGAAAAACTGTTTTTT. Protein product: CASSRQSPLVATNEKLFF.

The chain couples TRBV19 to TRBJ2-7, with D unresolved. Germline V CDR1 and CDR2: LNHDA, SQIVND (reference sequence). Trimming removed 2 bases at V and 3 bases at J, with 11 bases between. The CDR3 has 14 amino acids. Here the CDR3 reads CASSINSRSYEQYF. The CDR3 nucleotides read TGTGCCAGTAGTATAAACAGTCGAAGCTACGAGCAGTACTTC.

The rearrangement links TRBV5-6 to TRBJ2-7; no reliable D call. V was cut by 0 bases and J by 3 bases, with 4 bases left in between. The CDR3 runs 12 residues. CDR1 is SGHDT and CDR2 is YYEEEE in the germline V gene. This CDR3 is CASSLGIYEQYF. In DNA, the CDR3 is TGTGCCAGCAGCTTGGGTATCTACGAGCAGTACTTC.

The J gene is TRBJ2-7, the V gene TRBV7-3, with 9 bases lining up with TRBD1. V lost 4 bases to trimming and J lost 4 bases; unmatched junction nucleotides: 2. The CDR3 covers 13 residues. The germline V gene has CDR1 SGHTA and CDR2 FQGTGA. CDR3 sequence: CASSSDRGYEQYF. CDR3 nucleotides: TGTGCCAGCAGCTCTGACAGGGGGTACGAGCAGTACTTC.

Points on this clone: Other DNA sequences in the same sample also yield this CDR3. The chain links TRBV7-3 to TRBJ2-3; D gene unclear. The germline CDR1 and CDR2 sequences are SGHTA and FQGTGA. With 5 bases removed from V and 1 base from J, the gap between germline ends came to 10 bases. The CDR3 extends over 14 amino acids. The CDR3 region is CASSLLSGTDTQYF. Written as DNA, the CDR3 is TGTGCCAGCAGCCTCTTGAGTGGCACAGATACGCAGTATTTT.

V usage is TRBV5-5 and J usage is TRBJ2-3; D unresolved. This CDR3 is built from 15 residues. The germline V gene has CDR1 SGHKS and CDR2 YYEKEE (reference sequence). V shed 0 bases and J shed 0 bases, with 8 bases lying between them. This CDR3 reads CASSLALVSTDTQYF. CDR3 nucleotide sequence: TGTGCCAGCAGCTTGGCCCTCGTTAGCACAGATACGCAGTATTTT.

The chain couples TRBV12-2 to TRBJ2-7; TRBD1 is taken as the D call from the table, unchecked against the DNA. TRBV12-2 is given as a pseudogene. This CDR3 is built from 21 residues. CDR3 coding DNA: TGTGCAAGTCGCCCAACTGGGATGGGGCCTCGGCGAAAGTGGATGACCTACGAGCAGTACTTC. Translating gives CASRPTGMGPRRKWMTYEQYF.

This chain joins TRBV11-3 and TRBJ2-7; weak D call: TRBD2 (5 bases). This CDR3 has 13 amino acids. The germline V gene has CDR1 SGHNT and CDR2 YENEEA. V lost 5 bases and J 2 bases, leaving 10 bases between the germline ends. In DNA, the CDR3 is TGTGCCAGCAGCCGAGGGATTACCTACGAGCAGTACTTC. Amino acids: CASSRGITYEQYF.

The V call is TRBV27, the J call TRBJ2-7; possibly TRBD2 for D (5 bases). Trimming removed 3 bases from V and 5 bases from J, with 20 bases in between. The CDR3 loop spans 16 amino acids. CDR1 MNHEY and CDR2 SMNVEV come from the germline V gene (reference sequence). The chain's CDR3 is CASSFSPFGSGNEQYF. In DNA, the CDR3 is TGTGCCAGCAGTTTTAGCCCCTTCGGGTCGGGAAACGAGCAGTACTTC.